This passage covers 31 T cell receptor beta chains from one sample sequenced in a study of T cell responses to AZD1222 COVID-19 vaccine. Here immunoSEQ multiplex PCR was the method, and the copy in TCRdb shows in-frame clones only, minus some. The table records 160,000 or so clones, around 94% of them present only once. The sequencing used peripheral blood, collected on day 0 of AZD1222 vaccination. The receptors were gathered from an adult in good health.

V is TRBV29-1 and J is TRBJ2-7, with D possibly TRBD1 on 5 matching bases. The CDR3 sequence is 12 residues long. Germline V CDR1 and CDR2: SQVTM, ANQGSEA. V lost 1 base and J 3 bases, leaving 7 bases between the germline ends. The CDR3 sequence is CSVEGRDYEQYF. The DNA of the CDR3 is TGCAGCGTTGAAGGCAGGGACTACGAGCAGTACTTC.

This clone has only one observation. The CDR3 sequence: CASKETGERTEAFF. CDR3 coding DNA: TGTGCCAGTAAGGAGACAGGGGAGAGGACTGAAGCTTTCTTT. This chain uses TRBV19 with TRBJ1-1, with 8 bases lining up with TRBD1. CDR3 length equals 14 residues. V trimming: 7 bases; J trimming: 5 bases; junction bases outside the gene matches: 9. The germline V gene has CDR1 LNHDA and CDR2 SQIVND (reference sequence).

This clone appeared once. The J gene is TRBJ2-1, the V gene TRBV6-5; possible D gene TRBD2, 5 bases. V was shortened by 7 bases and J by 7 bases, with 11 bases between the two germline ends. Germline V CDR1 and CDR2: MNHEY, SVGAGI. CDR3 length: 12 amino acids. In nucleotides, the CDR3 is TGTGCCAGCAAGAGCGGACGGAATGAGCAGTTCTTC. It yields the protein CASKSGRNEQFF.

The chain recombines TRBV5-1 with TRBJ1-1; no clear D gene. The CDR3 totals 14 residues. V gave up 2 bases and J gave up 1 base, with 9 bases separating them. Per germline, CDR1 SGHRS and CDR2 YFSETQ. The CDR3 region has the DNA TGCGCCAGCAGCTTCGGGGTAGGGAACACTGAAGCTTTCTTT. This codes for CASSFGVGNTEAFF.

V usage is TRBV6-1 and J usage is TRBJ2-7; TRBD2 aligns across 9 bases. Germline V gene sequence: CDR1 MNHNS, CDR2 SASEGT. With 4 bases clipped from V and 1 base from J, the junction kept 20 bases outside the gene matches. The CDR3 spans 20 residues. The CDR3 bases are TGTGCCAGCAGTGCCCGACGCGGGAGGGTCCAGGGCGGGTATTCCTACGAGCAGTACTTC. Its protein is CASSARRGRVQGGYSYEQYF.

The chain employs TRBV7-2 and TRBJ2-7; D call uncertain. In germline, CDR1 is SGHTA, CDR2 FQGNSA. V dropped 1 base and J dropped 5 bases, with 6 bases sitting between them. The CDR3 has 12 amino acids. CDR3 region: CASSLGKNEQYF. The CDR3 DNA reads as TGTGCCAGCAGCTTAGGGAAGAACGAGCAGTACTTC.

The J gene is TRBJ1-1, the V gene TRBV11-2; D unclear. Germline lookup yields CDR1 SGHAT and CDR2 FQNNGV. This CDR3 has 15 residues. V was trimmed by 1 base and J by 1 base, leaving 10 bases between them. The CDR3 region is CASSLGPLQNTEAFF. CDR3 nucleotides: TGTGCCAGCAGCTTAGGTCCCCTACAGAACACTGAAGCTTTCTTT. The full variable domain, its missing parts supplied by reference TRBV11-2 and TRBJ1-1, is EAGVAQSPRYKIIEKRQSVAFWCNPISGHATLYWYQQILGQGPKLLIQFQNNGVVDDSQLPKDRFSAERLKGVDSTLKIQPAKLEDSAVYLCASSLGPLQNTEAFFGQGTRLTVV.

The gene calls are TRBV2 and TRBJ1-5; TRBD1 matches at 9 bases. This CDR3 contains 17 residues. Unmatched junction bases numbered 11, after V lost 6 bases and J lost 2 bases. Germline CDR1 reads SNHLY; CDR2 reads FYNNEI. The DNA for the CDR3 is TGTGCCAGCAGGCAAACAGGGGGCGGGGGCGGCAATCAGCCCCAGCATTTT. It codes for CASRQTGGGGGNQPQHF.

This clone was found a few times. The rearrangement uses TRBV3-1 (or the pseudogene TRBV3-2) and TRBJ2-1; TRBD2 might be the D (5 bases). CDR1 is LGHDT and CDR2 is YNNKEL in the germline V gene (reference sequence). The CDR3 has 20 residues. The V and J ends lost 0 bases and 8 bases respectively, with 29 bases between them. The CDR3 reads CASSQDTLSLRVLVGDEQFF. As DNA, the CDR3 is TGTGCCAGCAGCCAAGATACCCTATCACTGAGGGTTCTAGTCGGTGATGAGCAGTTCTTC.

The chain employs TRBV24-1 and TRBJ2-1; 10 bases are shared with TRBD2. This CDR3 region has 15 residues. V gave up 5 bases and J gave up 5 bases; unmatched junction bases: 5. Looked up from germline, CDR1 is KGHDR and CDR2 is SFDVKD. CDR3 DNA sequence: TGTGCCACCAGTGGGCTAGCGGGAGCCCACAATGAGCAGTTCTTC. Translation gives CATSGLAGAHNEQFF.

The chain uses TRBV18 and TRBJ1-2, with D possibly TRBD1 on 5 matching bases. CDR3 length: 12 amino acids. CDR1 is KGHSH, CDR2 LQKENI, per germline. V lost 2 bases to trimming and J lost 9 bases, with 10 bases between them. For the CDR3, the DNA is TGTGCCAGCTCACCAGGGAGGGGTAGCTACACCTTC. It yields the protein CASSPGRGSYTF.

The V call is TRBV7-9, the J call TRBJ2-7; no clear D. The CDR3 is 13 amino acids. Germline lookup yields CDR1 SEHNR and CDR2 FQNEAQ (reference sequence). V was clipped by 4 bases and J by 5 bases, with 12 bases between them. This CDR3 is CASSSLSPHEQYF. CDR3 DNA sequence: TGTGCCAGCAGCTCATTGTCCCCTCACGAGCAGTACTTC.

The chain has TRBV7-9 and TRBJ1-3; D is uncertain. This CDR3 spans 15 amino acids. The V gene's germline CDR1 is SEHNR and CDR2 FQNEAQ (reference sequence). Trimming removed 9 bases at V and 4 bases at J, with 19 bases between. The CDR3 region is CASVEVRSGGNTIYF. The DNA for the CDR3 is TGTGCCAGTGTCGAAGTAAGGTCGGGAGGAAACACCATATATTTT.

CDR3 sequence: CASSYPNTEAFF. Here the CDR3 DNA reads TGTGCCAGCAGTTACCCGAACACTGAAGCTTTCTTT. The chain has TRBV6-2 or TRBV6-3 and TRBJ1-1, with no clear D. This CDR3 spans 12 amino acids. CDR1 and CDR2 from the germline V gene are MNHEY and SVGEGT. Trimming cost V 2 bases and J 1 base, with 2 bases left between them.

The chain links TRBV7-8 to TRBJ1-2; D may be TRBD1 (5 bases). The ends were cut back, 5 bases at V and 4 bases at J, with 14 bases in the middle. The CDR3 is 14 amino acids. CDR1 SGHVS and CDR2 FQNEAQ come from the germline V gene. The CDR3 DNA reads TGTGCCAGCAGCCGCAGCCGGGACCTCTATGGCTACACCTTC. This translates into CASSRSRDLYGYTF. The full variable domain, rest sourced from reference TRBV7-8 and TRBJ1-2, is GAGVSQSPRYKVAKRGQDVALRCDPISGHVSLFWYQQALGQGPEFLTYFQNEAQLDKSGLPSDRFFAERPEGSVSTLKIQRTQQEDSAVYLCASSRSRDLYGYTFGSGTRLTVV.

The rearrangement joins TRBV11-2 to TRBJ1-2, with a weak D call TRBD1 (5 bases). The CDR3 is 15 residues long. V lost 5 bases, J lost 4 bases, and 17 bases lay in between. Germline V gives CDR1 SGHAT, CDR2 FQNNGV. CDR3 sequence: CASSPPGARVYGYTF. In DNA form, the CDR3 reads TGTGCCAGCAGCCCGCCCGGGGCGCGGGTCTATGGCTACACCTTC.

This chain's CDR3 is CASSLVGSGGLYEQYF. The CDR3 nucleotides read TGTGCCAGCAGCTTAGTTGGTTCAGGGGGGCTCTACGAGCAGTACTTC. The chain combines TRBV7-9 with TRBJ2-7, with a tentative D call TRBD1 (7 bases). V was trimmed by 1 base and J by 3 bases, leaving 16 bases between them. CDR3 length: 16 residues. The germline V gene has CDR1 SEHNR and CDR2 FQNEAQ (reference sequence).

V usage is TRBV7-6 and J usage is TRBJ2-7, with 10 positions matching TRBD2. V lost 6 bases, J lost 5 bases, and 13 bases stayed unmatched. Germline CDR1 SGHVS, CDR2 FNYEAQ. The CDR3 runs to 16 residues. This CDR3 reads CASSLPSGRGYHEQYF. The CDR3 nucleotides are TGTGCCAGCAGTTTGCCTAGCGGGAGAGGATACCACGAGCAGTACTTC.

This clone appeared once. The CDR3 here is CATESRGGRRTEAFF. The CDR3 DNA reads as TGTGCCACCGAGAGTCGCGGGGGGCGAAGGACTGAAGCTTTCTTT. V and J are TRBV3-1 (or the pseudogene TRBV3-2) and TRBJ1-1, with D maybe TRBD1 (6 bases). The CDR3 consists of 15 residues. Trimming stripped 10 bases from V and 5 bases from J, with 23 bases between. Germline lookup yields CDR1 LGHDT and CDR2 YNNKEL (reference sequence).

The chain is built from TRBV5-4 and TRBJ2-5; 9 bases align to TRBD2. V trimming: 6 bases; J trimming: 3 bases; junction bases outside the gene matches: 9. This CDR3 region has 15 residues. The germline gives CDR1 SGHNT, CDR2 YYREEE (reference sequence). CDR3 residues: CASMETSGSKETQYF. The CDR3 DNA is TGTGCCAGCATGGAGACTAGCGGAAGTAAAGAGACCCAGTACTTC.

The chain couples TRBV6-4 to TRBJ1-4; a possible D gene is TRBD1 (5 bases). Germline CDR1 is MRHNA and CDR2 is SNTAGT. The CDR3 has 12 residues. Trimming stripped 8 bases from V and 8 bases from J, with 12 bases between. CDR3: CASGGVIEKLFF. CDR3 DNA sequence: TGTGCCAGCGGGGGGGTAATCGAAAAACTGTTTTTT.

This rearrangement joins TRBV27 to TRBJ1-2; 8 bases agree with TRBD1. V shed 9 bases, J shed 8 bases, and the junction held 14 bases outside the gene matches. This CDR3 contains 14 residues. The V gene's germline CDR1 is MNHEY and CDR2 SMNVEV (reference sequence). CDR3: CASKRADREGGYTF. The CDR3 DNA follows: TGTGCCAGTAAACGAGCGGACAGGGAAGGCGGCTACACCTTC.

The J gene is TRBJ1-2, the V gene TRBV5-1; 9 bases align to TRBD1. CDR1 is SGHRS, CDR2 YFSETQ, per germline. V trimming: 1 base; J trimming: 0 bases; junction bases outside the gene matches: 1. The CDR3 has 15 amino acids. CDR3 coding DNA: TGCGCCAGCAGCTTGACAGGGGGCGCTAACTATGGCTACACCTTC. Protein product: CASSLTGGANYGYTF.

This chain connects TRBV12-5 to TRBJ1-3; maybe TRBD1 (6 bases). Trimming cost V 0 bases and J 0 bases, with 12 bases left between them. The CDR3 has 17 residues. Germline loops: CDR1 LGHNT, CDR2 FRNRAP. CDR3 protein: CASGLVPGTLSGNTIYF. The CDR3 DNA follows: TGTGCTAGTGGTTTGGTACCCGGGACACTCTCTGGAAACACCATATATTTT.

This clone was found once. The rearrangement links TRBV5-1 to TRBJ1-1; TRBD1 aligns across 11 bases. This CDR3 is 16 amino acids long. Germline loops: CDR1 SGHRS, CDR2 YFSETQ. Losses at the gene ends were 4 bases for V and 0 bases for J; bases not matched to a gene: 5. CDR3 loop: CASSLGQGALNTEAFF. For the CDR3, the DNA is TGCGCCAGCAGCCTAGGACAGGGGGCCCTGAACACTGAAGCTTTCTTT.

This chain uses TRBV19 with TRBJ2-1; 12 nucleotides align to TRBD2. Germline CDR1 and CDR2: LNHDA and SQIVND (reference sequence). J lost 1 base, V lost 5 bases, and 6 bases had no gene match. The CDR3 contains 17 residues. The DNA of the CDR3 is TGTGCCAGTAGTTTAAGACTAGCGGGAGTGTCCTACAATGAGCAGTTCTTC. Translating gives CASSLRLAGVSYNEQFF. Filled out from reference TRBV19 and TRBJ2-1, the complete variable domain reads DGGITQSPKYLFRKEGQNVTLSCEQNLNHDAMYWYRQDPGQGLRLIYYSQIVNDFQKGDIAEGYSVSREKKESFPLTVTSAQKNPTAFYLCASSLRLAGVSYNEQFFGPGTRLTVL.

The rearrangement uses TRBV5-4 and TRBJ2-3; 7 bases are a match to TRBD1. V lost 2 bases to trimming and J lost 5 bases; unmatched junction nucleotides: 8. Germline V lookup: CDR1 SGHNT, CDR2 YYREEE (reference sequence). This CDR3 region has 15 residues. DNA for the CDR3: TGTGCCAGCAGCTTCGTGGACAGGACGATAGATACGCAGTATTTT. Translation gives CASSFVDRTIDTQYF.

The rearrangement uses TRBV15 and TRBJ2-3; D could derive from TRBD1 or TRBD2 (6 bases each). The CDR3 runs 17 residues. Germline lookup yields CDR1 LNHNV and CDR2 YYDKDF (reference sequence). V was pared by 8 bases and J by 1 base, with 22 bases between. CDR3 in DNA: TGTGCCACCCGATTGTCCGGGAAGGGGGGTCGCACAGATACGCAGTATTTT. Residues: CATRLSGKGGRTDTQYF.

The rearrangement uses TRBV19 and TRBJ1-2, with TRBD1 matching over 7 bases. Germline CDR1 is LNHDA and CDR2 is SQIVND (reference sequence). Trimming took 6 bases from V and 14 from J; bases not matched to a gene: 15. CDR3 length: 13 residues. The CDR3 DNA reads TGTGCCAGTAGCCCTGCTATGAGGCAGGGGGGGACCTTC. Its protein is CASSPAMRQGGTF.

The genes are TRBV7-2 and TRBJ2-2, with D perhaps matching TRBD1 (5 bases). This CDR3 is built from 15 residues. The ends were cut back, 5 bases at V and 6 bases at J, with 16 bases in the middle. The germline CDR1 and CDR2 sequences are SGHTA and FQGNSA. The CDR3 sequence: CASSPRTGFAGELFF. The CDR3 DNA sequence: TGTGCCAGCAGCCCGCGCACAGGCTTCGCCGGGGAGCTGTTTTTT.

This clone was counted once. The rearrangement joins TRBV30 to TRBJ2-1; no clear D gene. Trimming shortened V by 6 bases and J by 5 bases, and 17 bases separated the two germline ends. Per germline, CDR1 GTSNPN and CDR2 SVGIG (reference sequence). This CDR3 has 14 residues. CDR3 DNA sequence: TGTGCCTGCAACGTGATAACAGTGAACAATGAGCAGTTCTTC. As protein: CACNVITVNNEQFF.